This passage covers 9 T cell receptor beta chains from one sample sequenced in a study of blood T cell repertoires in COVID-19. Only in-frame clones appear in the TCRdb table, and some are missing; sequencing was by immunoSEQ multiplex PCR. This sample has around 340,000 clones, with 70% to 90% found just once. The sequencing input was PBMCs or T cells enriched from blood (not recorded which). The receptors were sampled from a woman aged 35 to 49 with acute COVID-19.

The chain combines TRBV28 with TRBJ1-2; 7 bases match TRBD1. The V segment lost 6 bases and the J segment 6 bases; nucleotides outside the gene matches: 4. The CDR3 contains 12 residues. The germline gives CDR1 MDHEN, CDR2 SYDVKM. CDR3 nucleotide sequence: TGTGCCAGCAGGCCACAGGGGCATGGCTACACCTTC. Protein: CASRPQGHGYTF.

The rearrangement uses TRBV5-4 and TRBJ2-1; D is possibly TRBD2 (5 bases). Trimming cost V 0 bases and J 4 bases, with 11 bases left between them. CDR3 length: 15 residues. The germline V gene encodes CDR1 SGHNT and CDR2 YYREEE (reference sequence). Here the CDR3 reads CASSLEAGFYNEQFF. The CDR3 region has the DNA TGTGCCAGCAGCTTGGAGGCGGGTTTTTACAATGAGCAGTTCTTC.

This chain uses TRBV9 with TRBJ2-6; 7 nucleotides align to TRBD1. The CDR3 is made up of 17 amino acids. The V segment lost 1 base and the J segment 0 bases; nucleotides outside the gene matches: 4. CDR1 and CDR2 (germline): SGDLS, YYNGEE. The CDR3 region has the DNA TGTGCCAGCAGCGTAAGAGGGGGCAGCTCTGGGGCCAACGTCCTGACTTTC. Its translation: CASSVRGGSSGANVLTF.

The V call is TRBV28, the J call TRBJ1-6; D possibly corresponds to TRBD1 (5 bases). From germline, CDR1 is MDHEN and CDR2 SYDVKM. CDR3 length: 17 residues. Trimming cost V 6 bases and J 0 bases, with 15 bases left between them. CDR3 in DNA: TGTGCCAGCAGGTCCCTCAGGGAAAGCTCCTATAATTCACCCCTCCACTTT. It is translated as CASRSLRESSYNSPLHF.

The V gene is TRBV7-2, the J gene TRBJ1-2; D gene unclear. Deletions cut 2 bases from V and 7 bases from J, with 11 bases between. Per the germline V gene, CDR1 is SGHTA and CDR2 is FQGNSA. The CDR3 is 13 amino acids. The CDR3 DNA reads TGTGCCAGCAGCTTAAGAGGTAGAGTTGGCTACACCTTC. It is translated as CASSLRGRVGYTF. Filled out from reference TRBV7-2 and TRBJ1-2, the complete variable domain reads GAGVSQSPSNKVTEKGKDVELRCDPISGHTALYWYRQSLGQGLEFLIYFQGNSAPDKSGLPSDRFSAERTGGSVSTLTIQRTQQEDSAVYLCASSLRGRVGYTFGSGTRLTVV.

The chain combines TRBV10-3 with TRBJ2-3; 7 bases match TRBD2. V dropped 4 bases and J dropped 3; count of bases not matched to a gene: 10. The CDR3 is 16 amino acids. Germline assignment: CDR1 ENHRY and CDR2 SYGVKD. CDR3 nucleotide sequence: TGTGCCATCAGTGGGGGACTAAGCGGGATAACAGATACGCAGTATTTT. Encoded protein: CAISGGLSGITDTQYF.

The chain has TRBV19 and TRBJ1-1, with 7 bases matching TRBD1. CDR3 length: 11 residues. Trimming removed 4 bases from V and 14 bases from J; junction bases left unmatched: 7. CDR1 and CDR2 from the germline V gene are LNHDA and SQIVND (reference sequence). CDR3 in amino acids: CASSTGGKKFF. The DNA of the CDR3 is TGTGCCAGTAGTACAGGGGGAAAAAAGTTCTTT. The whole variable domain, remainder taken from reference TRBV19 and TRBJ1-1, is DGGITQSPKYLFRKEGQNVTLSCEQNLNHDAMYWYRQDPGQGLRLIYYSQIVNDFQKGDIAEGYSVSREKKESFPLTVTSAQKNPTAFYLCASSTGGKKFFGQGTRLTVV.

V is TRBV6-5 and J is TRBJ1-2; D not resolved. The CDR3 sequence is 15 residues long. Germline V gene sequence: CDR1 MNHEY, CDR2 SVGAGI. V was shortened by 7 bases and J by 4 bases, with 19 bases between the two germline ends. The chain's CDR3 is CASTLNGGGTYGYTF. Here the CDR3 DNA reads TGTGCCAGCACCCTCAACGGTGGTGGTACCTATGGCTACACCTTC.

V gene TRBV3-1 (or the pseudogene TRBV3-2) combines with J gene TRBJ2-1; weak D call: TRBD1 (6 bases). The CDR3 covers 19 residues. V was trimmed by 0 bases and J by 4 bases, leaving 22 bases between them. Germline CDR1 LGHDT, CDR2 YNNKEL (reference sequence). CDR3 sequence: CASSQEGPKGETTYNEQFF. CDR3 sequence (DNA): TGTGCCAGCAGCCAAGAAGGCCCTAAGGGGGAAACGACATACAATGAGCAGTTCTTC.